These T cell receptor beta chains were read from a single sample in a study of blood T cell repertoires in COVID-19. Assay: immunoSEQ multiplex PCR; the TCRdb copy retains only in-frame clones and omits some. The sample has fewer than 250,000 clones, 80% to 95% seen once; the top ten hold roughly 0.8%. Sequencing input: peripheral blood. The receptor set was obtained from a man aged 30 to 39 with COVID-19, enrolled during active disease. The CDR3 runs from the conserved cysteine through the conserved F or W. Fields, in order: CDR3 protein, CDR3 DNA, clone size, J gene, V gene, D gene. A D gene is named only where the DNA matches it firmly. Where a row states a size, it is once, few, many or the class of an expanded clone; other rows omit it.

CDR3: CASSRGGRGNQPQHF
DNA: TGTGCCAGCTCACGAGGGGGTAGGGGCAATCAGCCCCAGCATTTT
size: once
J: TRBJ1-5
V: TRBV18
D: -

CDR3: CASSRQRRSYEQYF
DNA: TGTGCCAGCAGCCGACAACGTCGCTCCTACGAGCAGTACTTC
size: -
J: TRBJ2-7
V: TRBV6-5
D: -

CDR3: CASSVPGQAYEQYF
DNA: TGTGCCAGCAGTGTCCCGGGACAAGCCTACGAGCAGTACTTC
size: -
J: TRBJ2-7
V: TRBV2
D: -

CDR3: CACRTGRQPQHF
DNA: TGTGCCTGCCGGACAGGGAGACAGCCCCAGCATTTT
size: -
J: TRBJ1-5
V: TRBV30
D: TRBD1

CDR3: CASKTSDTEAFF
DNA: TGTGCCAGCAAAACTTCGGACACTGAAGCTTTCTTT
size: -
J: TRBJ1-1
V: TRBV6-5
D: -

CDR3: CASSKTVIMHF
DNA: TGTGCCAGTAGTAAGACAGTCATCATGCATTTT
size: -
J: TRBJ1-5
V: TRBV19
D: -

CDR3: CASTPGGHQETQYF
DNA: TGCGCCAGCACTCCGGGGGGCCATCAAGAGACCCAGTACTTC
size: -
J: TRBJ2-5
V: TRBV5-1
D: -

CDR3: CASASGGMPNQPQHF
DNA: TGTGCCAGCGCCTCGGGGGGGATGCCTAATCAGCCCCAGCATTTT
size: -
J: TRBJ1-5
V: TRBV9
D: -

CDR3: CASSLGPTSEVPNEQFF
DNA: TGTGCCAGCAGCTTAGGCCCGACTAGCGAGGTCCCCAATGAGCAGTTCTTC
size: -
J: TRBJ2-1
V: TRBV11-3
D: TRBD2

CDR3: CASSRYRENTEAFF
DNA: TGCGCCAGCAGCCGCTACCGGGAGAACACTGAAGCTTTCTTT
size: -
J: TRBJ1-1
V: TRBV4-1
D: -

CDR3: CASSYQGTGWGNEQFF
DNA: TGTGCCAGCAGTTACCAGGGGACAGGGTGGGGGAATGAGCAGTTCTTC
size: -
J: TRBJ2-1
V: TRBV6-2/TRBV6-3
D: TRBD1

CDR3: CASSLPTGANEKLFF
DNA: TGTGCCAGCAGCTTACCAACAGGGGCGAATGAAAAACTGTTTTTT
size: -
J: TRBJ1-4
V: TRBV7-9
D: TRBD1

CDR3: CASSTPVDRGSYEQYF
DNA: TGTGCCAGCAGTACCCCGGTAGACAGGGGCTCCTACGAGCAGTACTTC
size: -
J: TRBJ2-7
V: TRBV6-2/TRBV6-3
D: TRBD1

CDR3: CASSFGGHPTTLYF
DNA: TGTGCCAGCAGTTTCGGGGGGCACCCAACAACCCTGTACTTC
size: -
J: TRBJ2-7
V: TRBV2
D: -

CDR3: CASSDWALGDTIYF
DNA: TGTGCCAGCAGTGATTGGGCACTCGGGGACACCATATATTTT
size: -
J: TRBJ1-3
V: TRBV6-1
D: -